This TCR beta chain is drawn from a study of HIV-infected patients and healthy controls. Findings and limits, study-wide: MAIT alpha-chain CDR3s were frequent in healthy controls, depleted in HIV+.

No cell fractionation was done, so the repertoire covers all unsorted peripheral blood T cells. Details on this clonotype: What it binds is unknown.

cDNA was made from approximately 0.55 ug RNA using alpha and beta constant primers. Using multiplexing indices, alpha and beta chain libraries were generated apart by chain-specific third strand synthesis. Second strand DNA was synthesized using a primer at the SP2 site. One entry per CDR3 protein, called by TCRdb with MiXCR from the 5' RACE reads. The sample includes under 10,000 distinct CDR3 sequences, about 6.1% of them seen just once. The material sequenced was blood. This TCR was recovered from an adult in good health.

CDR3: CASTRGGNQPQHF. The CDR3 DNA follows: TGTGCCAGCACCAGGGGGGGAAACCAGCCCCAGCATTTT. The chain is built from TRBV6-5 and TRBJ1-5, with 7 bases identical to TRBD1. Per the germline V gene, CDR1 is MNHEY and CDR2 is SVGAGI. V lost 7 bases, J lost 7 bases, and 7 bases stayed unmatched. This CDR3 region has 13 residues.